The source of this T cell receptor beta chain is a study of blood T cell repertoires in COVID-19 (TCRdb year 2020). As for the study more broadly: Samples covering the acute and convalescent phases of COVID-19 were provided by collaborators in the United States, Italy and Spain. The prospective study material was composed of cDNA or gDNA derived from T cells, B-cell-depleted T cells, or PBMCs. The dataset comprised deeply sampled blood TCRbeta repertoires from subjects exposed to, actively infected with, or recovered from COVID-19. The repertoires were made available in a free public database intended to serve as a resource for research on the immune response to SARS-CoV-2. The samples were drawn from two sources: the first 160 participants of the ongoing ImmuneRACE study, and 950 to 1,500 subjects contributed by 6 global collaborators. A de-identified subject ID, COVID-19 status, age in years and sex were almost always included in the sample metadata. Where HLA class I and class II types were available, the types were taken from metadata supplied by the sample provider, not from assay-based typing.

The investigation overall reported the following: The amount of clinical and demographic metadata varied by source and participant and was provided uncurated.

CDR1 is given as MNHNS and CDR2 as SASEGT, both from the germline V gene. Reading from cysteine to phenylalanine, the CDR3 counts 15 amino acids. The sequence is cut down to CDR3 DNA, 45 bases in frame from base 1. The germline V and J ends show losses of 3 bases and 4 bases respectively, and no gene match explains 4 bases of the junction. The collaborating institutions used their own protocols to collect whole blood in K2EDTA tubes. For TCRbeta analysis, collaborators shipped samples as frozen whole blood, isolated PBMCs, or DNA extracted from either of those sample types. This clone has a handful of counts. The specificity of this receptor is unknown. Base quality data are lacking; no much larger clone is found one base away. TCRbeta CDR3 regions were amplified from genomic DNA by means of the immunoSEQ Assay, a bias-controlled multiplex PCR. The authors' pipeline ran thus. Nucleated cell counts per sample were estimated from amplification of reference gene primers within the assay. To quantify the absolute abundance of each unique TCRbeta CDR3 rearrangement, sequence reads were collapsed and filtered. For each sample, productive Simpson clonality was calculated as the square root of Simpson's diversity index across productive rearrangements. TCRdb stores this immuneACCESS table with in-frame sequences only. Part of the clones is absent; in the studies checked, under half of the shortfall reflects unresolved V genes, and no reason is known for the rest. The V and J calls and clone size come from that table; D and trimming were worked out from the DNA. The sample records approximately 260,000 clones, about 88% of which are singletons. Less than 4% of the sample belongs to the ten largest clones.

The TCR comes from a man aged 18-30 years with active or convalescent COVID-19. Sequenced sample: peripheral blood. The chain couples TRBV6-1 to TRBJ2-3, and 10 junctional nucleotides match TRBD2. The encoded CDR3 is CASSEASGSPDTQYF. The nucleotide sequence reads TGTGCCAGCAGTGAGGCTAGCGGGAGCCCAGATACGCAGTATTTT.